This entry concerns a single TCR beta chain. This specimen comes from a study of Graves' ophthalmopathy and Graves' hyperthyroidism. From RNA, the CDR3 regions of TCR beta chains were amplified and sequenced. The first round was an RT-PCR with HTBI primers, and the second round was a multiplex PCR. TCRdb independently ran MiXCR on the multiplex PCR reads; one entry per CDR3 protein. This table has 680,000 or so distinct CDR3 sequences, approximately 22% appearing once. Germline CDR1 reads LNHNV; CDR2 reads YYDKDF (reference sequence). V dropped 1 base and J dropped 0 bases, with 16 bases sitting between them. This CDR3 spans 18 amino acids.

Sequences were obtained from peripheral blood. The chain is built from TRBV15 and TRBJ1-3, with unresolved D. The sequence was obtained from a woman between 18 and 29 years old with stable Graves' hyperthyroidism. Some clones in this sample may be carry-over from other donors' samples. The CDR3 here is CATSRVPALRSSGNTIYF. CDR3 DNA: TGTGCCACCAGCAGAGTCCCGGCTTTGCGGAGCTCTGGAAACACCATATATTTT.